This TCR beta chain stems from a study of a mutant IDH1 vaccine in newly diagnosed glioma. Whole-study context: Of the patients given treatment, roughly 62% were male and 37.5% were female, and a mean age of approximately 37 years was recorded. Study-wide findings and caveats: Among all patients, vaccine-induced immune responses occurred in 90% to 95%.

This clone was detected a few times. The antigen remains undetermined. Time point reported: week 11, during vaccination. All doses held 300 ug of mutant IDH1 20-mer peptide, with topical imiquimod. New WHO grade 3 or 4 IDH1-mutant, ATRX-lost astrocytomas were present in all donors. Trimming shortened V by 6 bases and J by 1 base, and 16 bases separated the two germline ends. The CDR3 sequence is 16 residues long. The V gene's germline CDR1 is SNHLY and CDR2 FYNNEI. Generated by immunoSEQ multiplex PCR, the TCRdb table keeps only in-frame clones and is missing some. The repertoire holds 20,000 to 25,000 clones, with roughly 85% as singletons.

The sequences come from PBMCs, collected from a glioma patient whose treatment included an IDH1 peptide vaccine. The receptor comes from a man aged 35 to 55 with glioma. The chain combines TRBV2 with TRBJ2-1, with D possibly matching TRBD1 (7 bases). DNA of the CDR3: TGTGCCAGCAGCCTTTCACAGGGGAGGTCCTACAATGAGCAGTTCTTC. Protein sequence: CASSLSQGRSYNEQFF.